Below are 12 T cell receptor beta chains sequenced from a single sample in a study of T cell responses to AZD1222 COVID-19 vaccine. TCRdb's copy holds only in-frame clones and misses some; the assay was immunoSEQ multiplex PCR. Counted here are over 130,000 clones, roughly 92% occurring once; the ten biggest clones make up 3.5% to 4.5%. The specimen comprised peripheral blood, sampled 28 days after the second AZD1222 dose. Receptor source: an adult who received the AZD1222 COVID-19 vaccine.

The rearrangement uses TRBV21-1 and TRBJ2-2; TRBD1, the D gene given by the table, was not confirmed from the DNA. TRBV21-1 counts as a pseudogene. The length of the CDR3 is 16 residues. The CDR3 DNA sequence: TGTGCCAGCAGCATCACAGGGTTCACGAACACCGGGGAGCTGTTTTTT. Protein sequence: CASSITGFTNTGELFF.

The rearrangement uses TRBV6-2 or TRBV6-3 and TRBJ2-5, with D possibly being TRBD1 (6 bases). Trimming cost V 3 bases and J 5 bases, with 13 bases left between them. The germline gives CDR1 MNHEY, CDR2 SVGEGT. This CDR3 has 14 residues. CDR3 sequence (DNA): TGTGCCAGCAGTTATGGACAGATGACGGAGACCCAGTACTTC. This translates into CASSYGQMTETQYF.

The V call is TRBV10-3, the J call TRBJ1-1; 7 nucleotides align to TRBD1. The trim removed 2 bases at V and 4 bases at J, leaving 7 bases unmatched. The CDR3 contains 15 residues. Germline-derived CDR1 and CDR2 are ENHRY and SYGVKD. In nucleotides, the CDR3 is TGTGCCATCAGTGAGGGGAGACAGGGCGGCACTGAAGCTTTCTTT. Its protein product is CAISEGRQGGTEAFF.

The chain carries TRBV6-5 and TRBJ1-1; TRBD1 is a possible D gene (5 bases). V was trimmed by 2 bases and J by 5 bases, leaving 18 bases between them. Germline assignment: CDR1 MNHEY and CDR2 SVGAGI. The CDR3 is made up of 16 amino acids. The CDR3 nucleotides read TGTGCCAGCAGTTACGCGACGATGGGCAGGGAAACTGAAGCTTTCTTT. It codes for CASSYATMGRETEAFF.

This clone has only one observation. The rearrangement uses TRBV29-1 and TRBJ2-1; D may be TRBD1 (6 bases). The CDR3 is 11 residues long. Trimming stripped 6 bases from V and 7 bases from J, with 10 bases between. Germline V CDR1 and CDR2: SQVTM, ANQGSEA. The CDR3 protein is CSVDQGNEQFF. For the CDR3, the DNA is TGCAGCGTGGACCAGGGGAATGAGCAGTTCTTC.

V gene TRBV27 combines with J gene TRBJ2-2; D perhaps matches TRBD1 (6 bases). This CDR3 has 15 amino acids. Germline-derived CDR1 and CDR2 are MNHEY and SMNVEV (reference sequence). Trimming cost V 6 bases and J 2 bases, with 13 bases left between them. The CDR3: CASSRGQRNTGELFF. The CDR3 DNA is TGTGCCAGCAGCCGAGGACAGCGTAACACCGGGGAGCTGTTTTTT.

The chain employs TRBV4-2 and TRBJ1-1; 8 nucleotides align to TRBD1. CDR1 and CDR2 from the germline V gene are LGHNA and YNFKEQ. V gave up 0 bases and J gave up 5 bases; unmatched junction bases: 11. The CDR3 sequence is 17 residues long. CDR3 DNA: TGTGCCAGCAGCCAAGAGTCCCCAGGGGGCATAGAAACTGAAGCTTTCTTT. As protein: CASSQESPGGIETEAFF.

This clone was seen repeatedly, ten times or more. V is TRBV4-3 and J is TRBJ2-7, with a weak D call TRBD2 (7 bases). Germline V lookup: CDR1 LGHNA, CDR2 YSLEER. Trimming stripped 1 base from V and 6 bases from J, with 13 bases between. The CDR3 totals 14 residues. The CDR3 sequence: CASSQGRGHREQYF. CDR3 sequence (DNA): TGCGCCAGCAGCCAAGGGCGGGGGCATCGCGAGCAGTACTTC.

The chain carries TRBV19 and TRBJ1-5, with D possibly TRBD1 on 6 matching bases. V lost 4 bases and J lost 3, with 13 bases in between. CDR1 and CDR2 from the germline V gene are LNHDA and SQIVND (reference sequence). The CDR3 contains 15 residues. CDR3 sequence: CASSTSDSYNQPQHF. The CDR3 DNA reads TGTGCCAGTAGTACGTCGGACAGCTACAATCAGCCCCAGCATTTT.

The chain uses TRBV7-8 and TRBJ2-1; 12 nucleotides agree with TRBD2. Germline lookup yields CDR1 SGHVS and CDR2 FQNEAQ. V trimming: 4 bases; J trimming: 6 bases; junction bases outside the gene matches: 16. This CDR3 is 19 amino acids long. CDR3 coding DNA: TGTGCCAGCAGCTCCCCCCCTAGCGGGAGGGACCCTACTGCCAATGAGCAGTTCTTC. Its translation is CASSSPPSGRDPTANEQFF.

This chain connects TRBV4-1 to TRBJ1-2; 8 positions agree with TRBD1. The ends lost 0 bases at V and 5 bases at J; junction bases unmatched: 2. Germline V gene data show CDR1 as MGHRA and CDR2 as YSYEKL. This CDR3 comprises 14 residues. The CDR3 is CASSQDRGPYGYTF. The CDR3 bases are TGCGCCAGCAGCCAAGACAGGGGGCCGTATGGCTACACCTTC.

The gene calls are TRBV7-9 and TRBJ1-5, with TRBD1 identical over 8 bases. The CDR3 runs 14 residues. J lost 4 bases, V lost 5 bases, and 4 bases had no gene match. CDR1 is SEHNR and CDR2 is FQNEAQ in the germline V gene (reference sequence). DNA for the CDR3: TGTGCCAGCAGCGAGACAGGGGAGAATCAGCCCCAGCATTTT. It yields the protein CASSETGENQPQHF.